One and the same sample provided the 19 T cell receptor beta chains below, sequenced in a study of TIL therapy for anti-PD-1-resistant metastatic lung cancer. The libraries were made with immunoSEQ v3. The protocol was immunoSEQ multiplex PCR, while the TCRdb copy is restricted to in-frame clones and leaves out a portion. The profile covers approximately 87,000 clones, with less than 70% appearing a single time and about 10% taken by the ten largest. Time point denoted: pre-treatment sample, taken before nivolumab and TIL therapy. Most excised metastases sampled were pleural nodules or supraclavicular lymph nodes. The sample was tumor tissue, taken at baseline. These receptors were taken from a person between 30 and 79 years old with non-small cell lung cancer.

V and J are TRBV6-5 and TRBJ1-3; D gene ambiguous. Trimming shortened V by 7 bases and J by 0 bases, and 7 bases separated the two germline ends. This CDR3 contains 13 residues. Germline assignment: CDR1 MNHEY and CDR2 SVGAGI. The CDR3 nucleotides read TGTGCCAGCAACGACGGCTCTGGAAACACCATATATTTT. This gives the protein CASNDGSGNTIYF.

The chain is built from TRBV14 and TRBJ2-5; D remains unclear. Germline V gives CDR1 SGHDN, CDR2 FVKESK. Trimming stripped 0 bases from V and 2 bases from J, with 13 bases between. The CDR3 covers 16 residues. The CDR3 loop is CASSQDLLDGQETQYF. Written as DNA, the CDR3 is TGTGCCAGCAGCCAAGATCTTTTAGACGGACAAGAGACCCAGTACTTC.

This clone has more than one count but fewer than ten. CDR3 protein: CASSWGQGYNSPLHF. The CDR3 DNA is TGTGCCAGCAGCTGGGGGCAGGGGTATAATTCACCCCTCCACTTT. This chain connects TRBV7-8 to TRBJ1-6; a weak D match, TRBD1 (6 bases). V lost 4 bases to trimming and J lost 4 bases, with 11 bases between them. Germline V gene data show CDR1 as SGHVS and CDR2 as FQNEAQ. The CDR3 runs 15 residues.

This clone was seen only once. The chain links TRBV7-8 to TRBJ2-5, with D uncertain. The CDR3 sequence is 12 residues long. CDR1 is SGHVS and CDR2 is FQNEAQ in the germline V gene. V gave up 4 bases and J gave up 3 bases, with 6 bases separating them. The CDR3 protein is CASSSAEETQYF. DNA of the CDR3: TGTGCCAGCAGCTCCGCAGAAGAGACCCAGTACTTC.

This clone occurred once. This chain links TRBV7-8 with TRBJ1-6; D is perhaps TRBD1 (5 bases). The length of the CDR3 is 15 residues. Germline assignment: CDR1 SGHVS and CDR2 FQNEAQ. The V and J ends lost 1 base and 9 bases respectively, with 13 bases between them. CDR3 region: CASSLGGGVGSPLHF. DNA of the CDR3: TGTGCCAGCAGCTTAGGTGGGGGTGTCGGTTCACCCCTCCACTTT. Full variable domain (rest looked up from reference TRBV7-8 and TRBJ1-6): GAGVSQSPRYKVAKRGQDVALRCDPISGHVSLFWYQQALGQGPEFLTYFQNEAQLDKSGLPSDRFFAERPEGSVSTLKIQRTQQEDSAVYLCASSLGGGVGSPLHFGNGTRLTVT.

Turning to this clone: Other nucleotide sequences from this sample produce the same CDR3. The chain combines TRBV6-2 or TRBV6-3 with TRBJ1-5; a weak D match, TRBD1 (6 bases). Germline V gene sequence: CDR1 MNHEY, CDR2 SVGEGT. This CDR3 is 15 amino acids long. The V end was cut by 2 bases, the J end by 0 bases, with 8 bases between. This chain's CDR3 is CASSYRGHSNQPQHF. The CDR3 DNA follows: TGTGCCAGCAGTTACCGGGGACATAGCAATCAGCCCCAGCATTTT.

This CDR3 reads CASSLAAKTYEQYF. Here the CDR3 DNA reads TGCGCCAGCAGCTTGGCCGCCAAGACCTACGAGCAGTACTTC. V usage is TRBV5-1 and J usage is TRBJ2-7; D remains ambiguous. V was pared by 0 bases and J by 2 bases, with 9 bases between. This CDR3 has 14 residues. Germline V gene sequence: CDR1 SGHRS, CDR2 YFSETQ.

The chain combines TRBV18 with TRBJ1-2; no clear D gene. The CDR3 consists of 14 residues. Per germline, CDR1 KGHSH and CDR2 LQKENI. Trimming removed 3 bases at V and 8 bases at J, with 16 bases between. The CDR3 DNA is TGTGCCAGCTCACCGGGATCAAACTTGGCGGGCTACACCTTC. Its translation is CASSPGSNLAGYTF.

V and J are TRBV3-1 (or the pseudogene TRBV3-2) and TRBJ2-3; no firm D call. CDR3 length equals 14 residues. Germline CDR1 reads LGHDT; CDR2 reads YNNKEL (reference sequence). With 1 base removed from V and 6 bases from J, the gap between germline ends came to 11 bases. The CDR3 DNA reads as TGTGCCAGCAGCCAAGCGGGCGCGTCTGATACGCAGTATTTT. It translates to CASSQAGASDTQYF.

The gene calls are TRBV28 and TRBJ2-3; 7 positions agree with TRBD2. The V segment lost 2 bases and the J segment 4 bases; nucleotides outside the gene matches: 6. CDR1 and CDR2 (germline): MDHEN, SYDVKM. There are 15 residues in the CDR3. CDR3 loop: CASSLPGLVADTQYF. The CDR3 DNA is TGTGCCAGCAGTTTACCCGGACTAGTCGCAGATACGCAGTATTTT.

V and J are TRBV7-8 and TRBJ1-4, with a tentative D call TRBD1 (6 bases). Germline-derived CDR1 and CDR2 are SGHVS and FQNEAQ. Trimming took 1 base from V and 0 from J, leaving 12 bases between them. CDR3 length equals 17 residues. The chain's CDR3 is CASSLGSGGATNEKLFF. In DNA form, the CDR3 reads TGTGCCAGCAGCTTAGGGTCGGGGGGCGCAACTAATGAAAAACTGTTTTTT.

This sequence joins TRBV2 and TRBJ2-2; the match to TRBD2 covers 7 bases. Germline V gene data show CDR1 as SNHLY and CDR2 as FYNNEI. The trim removed 6 bases at V and 6 bases at J, leaving 28 bases unmatched. The CDR3 loop spans 21 amino acids. The CDR3 sequence: CASRALGGQGAAGEGPGELFF. As DNA, the CDR3 is TGTGCCAGCAGAGCCTTAGGTGGCCAAGGTGCGGCGGGGGAGGGTCCCGGGGAGCTGTTTTTT.

The chain is built from TRBV7-9 and TRBJ1-1; the match to TRBD1 covers 7 bases. The V segment lost 5 bases and the J segment 6 bases; nucleotides outside the gene matches: 3. The CDR3 loop spans 12 amino acids. The germline V gene encodes CDR1 SEHNR and CDR2 FQNEAQ (reference sequence). CDR3 sequence: CASSKTGSEAFF. CDR3 nucleotides: TGTGCCAGCAGCAAGACAGGGTCTGAAGCTTTCTTT.

The genes are TRBV6-4 and TRBJ1-6, with D maybe TRBD1 (5 bases). Germline CDR1 is MRHNA and CDR2 is SNTAGT. The CDR3 covers 18 residues. V was clipped by 0 bases and J by 5 bases, with 17 bases between them. The CDR3 reads CASSDSKPRGIHNSPLHF. In DNA, the CDR3 is TGTGCCAGCAGTGACTCGAAACCACGGGGGATCCATAATTCACCCCTCCACTTT.

The J gene is TRBJ1-4, the V gene TRBV19; D perhaps matches TRBD1 (6 bases). V lost 4 bases and J 0 bases, leaving 12 bases between the germline ends. There are 16 residues in the CDR3. Germline-derived CDR1 and CDR2 are LNHDA and SQIVND (reference sequence). The DNA of the CDR3 is TGTGCCAGTAGTACTGGACAGCTTGCAACTAATGAAAAACTGTTTTTT. This sequence encodes CASSTGQLATNEKLFF. The full variable domain, completed using reference TRBV19 and TRBJ1-4, is DGGITQSPKYLFRKEGQNVTLSCEQNLNHDAMYWYRQDPGQGLRLIYYSQIVNDFQKGDIAEGYSVSREKKESFPLTVTSAQKNPTAFYLCASSTGQLATNEKLFFGSGTQLSVL.

This clone was counted between two and nine times. The CDR3 loop reads CASSVPREHSNQPQHF. The CDR3 nucleotides read TGTGCCAGCAGTGTCCCCCGGGAGCATAGCAATCAGCCCCAGCATTTT. V gene TRBV28 combines with J gene TRBJ1-5; no clear D gene. The CDR3 length is 16 residues. Trimming cost V 5 bases and J 0 bases, with 14 bases left between them. The germline V gene has CDR1 MDHEN and CDR2 SYDVKM.

This clone was recorded many times. This chain connects TRBV7-2 to TRBJ2-1; D is ambiguous. Trimming removed 1 base from V and 12 bases from J, with 7 bases in between. Germline V gene data show CDR1 as SGHTA and CDR2 as FQGNSA. The CDR3 spans 11 residues. CDR3 region: CASSLGITQFF. The DNA of the CDR3 is TGTGCCAGCAGCTTAGGGATTACGCAGTTCTTC.

CDR3 DNA sequence: TGTGCCAGCAGCCAGGGGACAGGTGATAATCAGCCCCAGCATTTT. This encodes CASSQGTGDNQPQHF. V is TRBV7-2 and J is TRBJ1-5; 8 nucleotides align to TRBD1. The germline V gene has CDR1 SGHTA and CDR2 FQGNSA. The CDR3 is 15 amino acids. V shed 5 bases, J shed 4 bases, and the junction held 7 bases outside the gene matches.

As DNA, the CDR3 is TGTGCCAGCAGTCTACTAGCGGTCCTAGGTGAGCAGTTCTTC. This sequence encodes CASSLLAVLGEQFF. The J gene is TRBJ2-1, the V gene TRBV28; 8 nucleotides align to TRBD2. The germline gives CDR1 MDHEN, CDR2 SYDVKM. The CDR3 consists of 14 residues. The ends lost 5 bases at V and 9 bases at J; junction bases unmatched: 9.